Presented here are 29 T cell receptor beta chains from one specimen sequenced in a study of T cells after yellow fever vaccination. TCRdb independently ran MiXCR on the 5' RACE reads; one entry per CDR3 protein. The sample has approximately 300,000 distinct CDR3 sequences; around a tenth are singletons. This material consisted of CD4+ T cells sorted from PBMCs, taken 45 days after the yellow fever booster vaccination. The receptors were gathered from a man younger than 35 who received the YFV17D yellow fever vaccine.

This clonotype has only a few counts. The chain joins TRBV20-1 to TRBJ1-3; no definite D call. Germline CDR1 DFQATT, CDR2 SNEGSKA (reference sequence). This CDR3 is 12 amino acids long. The V end was cut by 6 bases, the J end by 1 base, with 7 bases between. The CDR3 is CSALGSGNTIYF. The CDR3 DNA reads as TGCAGTGCGCTGGGTTCTGGAAACACCATATATTTT.

The V and J genes are TRBV7-6 and TRBJ1-2; 7 nucleotides align to TRBD1. The CDR3 runs 13 residues. The J segment lost 7 bases and the V segment lost 5 bases, leaving 7 bases of the junction unmatched. Germline V gives CDR1 SGHVS, CDR2 FNYEAQ. As DNA, the CDR3 is TGTGCCAGCAGCGGATACAGGGGTGGTGGCTACACCTTC. Its translation is CASSGYRGGGYTF.

This clonotype was recorded a few times. The chain combines TRBV5-6 with TRBJ2-4, with D maybe TRBD1 (6 bases). The CDR3 has 15 residues. Germline V CDR1 and CDR2: SGHDT, YYEEEE. V was shortened by 2 bases and J by 5 bases, with 14 bases between the two germline ends. CDR3: CASSFREAGENIQYF. Here the CDR3 DNA reads TGTGCCAGCAGCTTTCGAGAGGCAGGGGAAAACATTCAGTACTTC.

This clonotype has a handful of counts. The chain joins TRBV27 to TRBJ2-7, with D perhaps TRBD1 (5 bases). With 2 bases removed from V and 7 bases from J, the gap between germline ends came to 15 bases. CDR3 length: 14 residues. The germline V gene encodes CDR1 MNHEY and CDR2 SMNVEV (reference sequence). As DNA, the CDR3 is TGTGCCAGCAGTTTAATAGGCAGGGTACGGGAGCAGTACTTC. Protein sequence: CASSLIGRVREQYF.

The chain joins TRBV3-1 to TRBJ1-3; D gene unclear. This CDR3 comprises 16 residues. The V gene's germline CDR1 is LGHDT and CDR2 YNNKEL (reference sequence). Trimming removed 1 base at V and 0 bases at J, with 10 bases between. For the CDR3, the DNA is TGTGCCAGCAGCCAAGTAGTAGGGCACTCTGGAAACACCATATATTTT. Its translation is CASSQVVGHSGNTIYF.

This clonotype occurred a few times. CDR3 protein: CATPDLPQETQYF. The CDR3 nucleotides are TGCGCCACCCCAGACTTGCCACAAGAGACCCAGTACTTC. J is TRBJ2-5 and V is TRBV4-3; D remains unclear. Germline-derived CDR1 and CDR2 are LGHNA and YSLEER. V was trimmed by 10 bases and J by 2 bases, leaving 14 bases between them. CDR3 length: 13 amino acids.

This clonotype has just a few counts. This chain joins TRBV12-3 or TRBV12-4 and TRBJ1-1, with D tentatively TRBD1 (5 bases). V lost 4 bases and J 3 bases, leaving 12 bases between the germline ends. The CDR3 loop spans 14 amino acids. The CDR3 spells CASSYEGRDTEAFF. The CDR3 bases are TGTGCCAGCAGTTACGAGGGGCGCGACACTGAAGCTTTCTTT.

This clonotype was found a few times. CDR3 coding DNA: TGTGCCAGCTCACCTCTACAGGACACCGGGGAGCTGTTTTTT. Translation: CASSPLQDTGELFF. J is TRBJ2-2 and V is TRBV18; D may be TRBD1 (5 bases). Trimming left V 3 bases short and J 3 bases short, with 8 bases between. CDR1 is KGHSH and CDR2 is LQKENI in the germline V gene. The CDR3 loop spans 14 amino acids.

This clonotype was observed a handful of times. The rearrangement links TRBV15 to TRBJ2-6; TRBD1 matches 8 bases. The germline CDR1 and CDR2 sequences are LNHNV and YYDKDF (reference sequence). The CDR3 runs to 17 residues. Trimming at V came to 8 bases and at J to 0 bases, leaving 9 bases not matched to a gene. The CDR3 reads CATHPDRGFSGANVLTF. DNA for the CDR3: TGTGCCACCCACCCCGACAGGGGTTTCTCTGGGGCCAACGTCCTGACTTTC.

The chain uses TRBV6-2 or TRBV6-3 and TRBJ2-1; 8 nucleotides align to TRBD1. The CDR3 length is 13 residues. The V gene end was trimmed by 7 bases and the J gene end by 4 bases; junction bases not matched to a gene: 3. In germline, CDR1 is MNHEY, CDR2 SVGEGT. CDR3 DNA: TGTGCCAGCACGGGACAGGCATACAATGAGCAGTTCTTC. Protein sequence: CASTGQAYNEQFF.

The chain recombines TRBV7-2 with TRBJ2-5; weak D call: TRBD1 (6 bases). Germline CDR1 and CDR2: SGHTA and FQGNSA. Trimming left V 3 bases short and J 4 bases short, with 15 bases between. This CDR3 contains 15 residues. CDR3 in amino acids: CASSLGAQRPETQYF. CDR3 nucleotide sequence: TGTGCCAGCAGCTTGGGGGCGCAAAGGCCAGAGACCCAGTACTTC.

This clonotype turned up a few times. This CDR3 is CASSLRARLNEQFF. In DNA, the CDR3 is TGTGCCAGCAGCTTACGGGCCAGGCTGAATGAGCAGTTCTTC. The chain links TRBV11-2 to TRBJ2-1; no definite D call. The V end was cut by 2 bases, the J end by 7 bases, with 12 bases between. CDR1 is SGHAT and CDR2 is FQNNGV in the germline V gene. The CDR3 length is 14 residues.

This clonotype has a handful of counts. The chain combines TRBV20-1 with TRBJ1-5; D is perhaps TRBD1 (5 bases). The germline V gene has CDR1 DFQATT and CDR2 SNEGSKA (reference sequence). CDR3 size: 15 residues. V was clipped by 1 base and J by 4 bases, with 14 bases between them. This CDR3 reads CSARVRGTNNQPQHF. The CDR3 nucleotides read TGCAGTGCTAGAGTGAGGGGAACGAATAATCAGCCCCAGCATTTT.

The chain couples TRBV5-1 to TRBJ2-2; TRBD1 might be the D (7 bases). This CDR3 contains 14 residues. V lost 4 bases to trimming and J lost 3 bases, with 10 bases between them. The germline V gene encodes CDR1 SGHRS and CDR2 YFSETQ. The CDR3 spells CASSAGQHTGELFF. For the CDR3, the DNA is TGCGCCAGCAGCGCGGGACAGCACACCGGGGAGCTGTTTTTT.

This clonotype has at least ten counts. V and J are TRBV5-1 and TRBJ2-5; D uncertain. The V end lost 0 bases, the J end lost 4 bases, and 7 bases lay between the germline ends. In germline, CDR1 is SGHRS, CDR2 YFSETQ. The CDR3 extends over 13 amino acids. The DNA for the CDR3 is TGCGCCAGCAGCTTGGATAGGGCAGAGACCCAGTACTTC. This codes for CASSLDRAETQYF.

The table lists this clonotype with a few counts. The rearrangement links TRBV28 to TRBJ2-5, with 9 bases matching TRBD1. Germline assignment: CDR1 MDHEN and CDR2 SYDVKM. The CDR3 loop spans 15 amino acids. The junction had 9 bases not matched to a gene; V was cut back by 5 bases and J by 5 bases. In DNA, the CDR3 is TGTGCCAGCAGTATATACAGGGGGCGCGAGGAGACCCAGTACTTC. Its translation is CASSIYRGREETQYF.

The chain couples TRBV5-1 to TRBJ2-7; D is unclear. The CDR3 has 13 residues. Germline-derived CDR1 and CDR2 are SGHRS and YFSETQ. Deletions cut 0 bases from V and 3 bases from J, with 7 bases between. CDR3 bases: TGCGCCAGCAGCTTGGCCCCCCACTACGAGCAGTACGTC. Residues: CASSLAPHYEQYV.

This clonotype was counted a few times. The chain combines TRBV9 with TRBJ1-1; TRBD1 matches at 7 bases. V shed 2 bases and J 6 bases; nucleotides not matched to a gene: 4. This CDR3 contains 13 residues. Germline V CDR1 and CDR2: SGDLS, YYNGEE. CDR3 sequence (DNA): TGTGCCAGCAGCGTGACAGGGAGATCTGAAGCTTTCTTT. Translated, it gives CASSVTGRSEAFF.

This clonotype has only a few counts. V is TRBV3-1 and J is TRBJ1-6; D gene uncertain. The germline CDR1 and CDR2 sequences are LGHDT and YNNKEL (reference sequence). Trimming removed 0 bases at V and 10 bases at J, with 10 bases between. The CDR3 contains 14 residues. CDR3 bases: TGTGCCAGCAGCCAAGAAACAGTTGGGTCACCCCTCCACTTT. This encodes CASSQETVGSPLHF.

Only a few counts were recorded for this clonotype. The gene calls are TRBV19 and TRBJ1-1; a possible D gene is TRBD1 (6 bases). Trimming removed 7 bases from V and 0 bases from J, with 9 bases in between. The CDR3 consists of 13 residues. Germline values: CDR1 LNHDA, CDR2 SQIVND (reference sequence). The CDR3 sequence is CASKDSMNTEAFF. The DNA of the CDR3 is TGTGCCAGTAAGGACAGCATGAACACTGAAGCTTTCTTT.

This chain joins TRBV11-2 and TRBJ1-3; D uncertain. V gave up 4 bases and J gave up 1 base, with 5 bases separating them. CDR1 and CDR2 (germline): SGHAT, FQNNGV. The CDR3 has 13 amino acids. CDR3 in amino acids: CASSSLSGNTIYF. The CDR3 region has the DNA TGTGCCAGCAGCTCGCTTTCTGGAAACACCATATATTTT. The entire variable domain, with the rest obtained from reference TRBV11-2 and TRBJ1-3, is as follows: EAGVAQSPRYKIIEKRQSVAFWCNPISGHATLYWYQQILGQGPKLLIQFQNNGVVDDSQLPKDRFSAERLKGVDSTLKIQPAKLEDSAVYLCASSSLSGNTIYFGEGSWLTVV.

The chain carries TRBV20-1 and TRBJ1-1; possibly TRBD1 for D (5 bases). V was clipped by 1 base and J by 5 bases, with 14 bases between them. The length of the CDR3 is 14 residues. CDR1 and CDR2 (germline): DFQATT, SNEGSKA (reference sequence). DNA for the CDR3: TGCAGTGCTAGAGTGGCAGGGAGGAGGACTGAAGCTTTCTTT. The encoded protein is CSARVAGRRTEAFF.

The V call is TRBV5-4, the J call TRBJ1-1; a weak D match, TRBD1 (6 bases). This CDR3 contains 14 residues. Looked up from germline, CDR1 is SGHNT and CDR2 is YYREEE (reference sequence). V was pared by 2 bases and J by 4 bases, with 12 bases between. The CDR3 DNA sequence: TGTGCCAGCAGCTTAGGACAGTTCGGCACTGAAGCTTTCTTT. The encoded protein is CASSLGQFGTEAFF.

This clonotype was picked up many times. This chain connects TRBV7-2 to TRBJ2-3; tentative D call: TRBD2 (6 bases). V was shortened by 3 bases and J by 11 bases, with 15 bases between the two germline ends. The CDR3 covers 13 residues. Germline lookup yields CDR1 SGHTA and CDR2 FQGNSA. The CDR3 loop reads CASSLEGLRGQYF. CDR3 sequence (DNA): TGTGCCAGCAGCTTGGAGGGTCTTAGGGGGCAGTATTTT.

This clonotype was observed a handful of times. The J gene is TRBJ1-6, the V gene TRBV20-1, with 7 bases identical to TRBD1. V gave up 0 bases and J gave up 11 bases; unmatched junction bases: 13. This CDR3 is built from 16 residues. Germline values: CDR1 DFQATT, CDR2 SNEGSKA (reference sequence). The CDR3 sequence is CSARDPGQAISAPLHF. CDR3 coding DNA: TGCAGTGCTAGAGATCCCGGACAGGCCATTTCCGCACCCCTCCACTTT.

This rearrangement joins TRBV2 to TRBJ1-5; 8 bases fit TRBD1. The CDR3 is 13 residues long. Per the germline V gene, CDR1 is SNHLY and CDR2 is FYNNEI. V shed 6 bases and J 3 bases; nucleotides not matched to a gene: 1. The CDR3 nucleotides read TGTGCCAGCAGGGACAGGGCCAATCAGCCCCAGCATTTT. Translation: CASRDRANQPQHF.

CDR3 loop: CASSFRLQPQHF. For the CDR3, the DNA is TGTGCCAGCAGTTTTCGGTTGCAGCCCCAGCATTTT. The chain links TRBV28 to TRBJ1-5, with no clear D. The V end lost 3 bases, the J end lost 7 bases, and 7 bases lay between the germline ends. CDR3 length equals 12 residues. CDR1 and CDR2 (germline): MDHEN, SYDVKM.

This clonotype was counted only a few times. This chain connects TRBV7-2 to TRBJ2-7; D assignment may be TRBD1 or TRBD2 (6 bases each). The CDR3 totals 11 residues. Germline V gives CDR1 SGHTA, CDR2 FQGNSA. Trimming cost V 5 bases and J 9 bases, with 11 bases left between them. The CDR3 DNA reads TGTGCCAGCAGCGGAAGGGGGGTGCAGTACGTC. Protein product: CASSGRGVQYV.

This clonotype was observed a handful of times. This sequence joins TRBV20-1 and TRBJ2-3; 12 bases align to TRBD2. The CDR3 length is 17 residues. Looked up from germline, CDR1 is DFQATT and CDR2 is SNEGSKA (reference sequence). V lost 0 bases and J lost 2; bases outside the gene matches: 6. The chain's CDR3 is CSARDPLAGGPTDTQYF. CDR3 nucleotides: TGCAGTGCTAGAGATCCGCTAGCGGGGGGGCCCACAGATACGCAGTATTTT.